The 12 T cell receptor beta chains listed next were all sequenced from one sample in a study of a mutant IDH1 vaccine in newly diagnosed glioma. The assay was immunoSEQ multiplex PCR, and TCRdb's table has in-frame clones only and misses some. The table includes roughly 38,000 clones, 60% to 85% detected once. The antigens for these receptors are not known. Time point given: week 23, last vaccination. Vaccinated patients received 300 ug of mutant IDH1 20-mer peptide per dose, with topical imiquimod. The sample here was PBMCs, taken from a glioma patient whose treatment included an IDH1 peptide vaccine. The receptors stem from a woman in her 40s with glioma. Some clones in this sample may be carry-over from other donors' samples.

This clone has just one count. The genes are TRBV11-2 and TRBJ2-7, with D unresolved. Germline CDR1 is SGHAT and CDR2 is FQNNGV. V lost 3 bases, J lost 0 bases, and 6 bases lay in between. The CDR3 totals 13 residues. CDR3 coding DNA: TGTGCCAGCAGCTTGTTAAGCTCCTACGAGCAGTACTTC. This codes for CASSLLSSYEQYF.

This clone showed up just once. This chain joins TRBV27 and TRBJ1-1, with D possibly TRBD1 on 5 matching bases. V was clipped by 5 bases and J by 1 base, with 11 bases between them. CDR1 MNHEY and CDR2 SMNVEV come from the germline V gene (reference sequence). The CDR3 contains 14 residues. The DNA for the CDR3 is TGTGCCAGCAGTCCGACTAGGGGGAACACTGAAGCTTTCTTT. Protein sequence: CASSPTRGNTEAFF.

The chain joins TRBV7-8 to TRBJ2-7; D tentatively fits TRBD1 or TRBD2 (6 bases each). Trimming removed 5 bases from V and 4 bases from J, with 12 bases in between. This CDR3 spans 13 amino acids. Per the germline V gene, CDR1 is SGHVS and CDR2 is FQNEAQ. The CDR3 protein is CASSLRGVYEQYF. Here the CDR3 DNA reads TGTGCCAGCAGCCTGAGGGGGGTTTACGAGCAGTACTTC.

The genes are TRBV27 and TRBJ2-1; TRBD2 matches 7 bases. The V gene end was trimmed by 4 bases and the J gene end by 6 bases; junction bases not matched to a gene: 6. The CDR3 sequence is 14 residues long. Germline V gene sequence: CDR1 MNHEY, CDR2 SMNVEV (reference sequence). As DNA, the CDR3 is TGTGCCAGCAGTTGGCTAGCGGCCCTCAATGAGCAGTTCTTC. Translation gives CASSWLAALNEQFF.

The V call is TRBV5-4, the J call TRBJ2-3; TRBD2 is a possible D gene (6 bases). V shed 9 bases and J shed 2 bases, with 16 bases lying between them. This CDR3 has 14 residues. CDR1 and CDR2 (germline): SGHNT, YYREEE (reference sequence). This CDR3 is CATLQREDTDTQYF. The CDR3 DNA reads TGTGCCACCCTCCAAAGGGAGGACACAGATACGCAGTATTTT.

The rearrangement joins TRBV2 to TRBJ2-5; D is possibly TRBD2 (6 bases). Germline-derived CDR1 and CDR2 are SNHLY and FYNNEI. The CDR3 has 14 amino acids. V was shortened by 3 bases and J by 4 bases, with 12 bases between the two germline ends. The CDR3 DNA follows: TGTGCCAGCAGTGAGGGCACCGGGGGAGAGACCCAGTACTTC. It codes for CASSEGTGGETQYF.

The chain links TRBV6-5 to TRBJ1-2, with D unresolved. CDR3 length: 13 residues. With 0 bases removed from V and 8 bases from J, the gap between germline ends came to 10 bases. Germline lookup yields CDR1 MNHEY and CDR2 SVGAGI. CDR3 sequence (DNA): TGTGCCAGCAGTTACTCTACCGGGCGCGGCTACACCTTC. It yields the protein CASSYSTGRGYTF.

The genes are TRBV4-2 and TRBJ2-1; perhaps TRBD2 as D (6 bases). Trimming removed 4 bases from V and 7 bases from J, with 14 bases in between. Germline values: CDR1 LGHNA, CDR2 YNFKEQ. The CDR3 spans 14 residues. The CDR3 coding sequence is TGTGCCAGCAGCCCTGCGGGACCGCCGAATGAGCAGTTCTTC. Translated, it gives CASSPAGPPNEQFF.

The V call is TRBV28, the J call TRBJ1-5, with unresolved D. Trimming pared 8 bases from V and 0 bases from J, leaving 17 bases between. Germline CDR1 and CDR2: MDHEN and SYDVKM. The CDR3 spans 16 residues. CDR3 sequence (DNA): TGTGCCAGCCTCTCGAAGACATGGTATAGCAATCAGCCCCAGCATTTT. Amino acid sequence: CASLSKTWYSNQPQHF.

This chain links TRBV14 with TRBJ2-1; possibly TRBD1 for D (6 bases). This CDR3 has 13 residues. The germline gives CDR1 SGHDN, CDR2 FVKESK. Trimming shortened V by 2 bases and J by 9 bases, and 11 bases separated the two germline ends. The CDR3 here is CASSQYRVGEQFF. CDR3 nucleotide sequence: TGTGCCAGCAGCCAATACAGGGTTGGTGAGCAGTTCTTC. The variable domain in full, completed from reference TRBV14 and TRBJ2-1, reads EAGVTQFPSHSVIEKGQTVTLRCDPISGHDNLYWYRRVMGKEIKFLLHFVKESKQDESGMPNNRFLAERTGGTYSTLKVQPAELEDSGVYFCASSQYRVGEQFFGPGTRLTVL.

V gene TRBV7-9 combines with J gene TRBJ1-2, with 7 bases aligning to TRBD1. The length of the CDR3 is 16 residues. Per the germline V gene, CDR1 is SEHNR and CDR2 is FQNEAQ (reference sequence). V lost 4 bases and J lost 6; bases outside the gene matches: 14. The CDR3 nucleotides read TGTGCCAGCAGCTCAGACCCTGACAGGGATCGGAATGGCTACACCTTC. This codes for CASSSDPDRDRNGYTF.

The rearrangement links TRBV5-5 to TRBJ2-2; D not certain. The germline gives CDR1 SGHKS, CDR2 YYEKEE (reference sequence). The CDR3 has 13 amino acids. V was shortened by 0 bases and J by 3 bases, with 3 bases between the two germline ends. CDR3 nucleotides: TGTGCCAGCAGCTTGGGGTACACCGGGGAGCTGTTTTTT. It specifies CASSLGYTGELFF.